The rows below give T cell receptor beta chains drawn from one sample of a study of identical twins. TCRdb ran MiXCR on the 5' RACE reads and lists one entry per CDR3 protein. The repertoire has 690,000 or so distinct CDR3 sequences, less than 7% of them found once; the top ten carry about 1.8%. Material: naive T cells sorted from blood. The receptors were gathered from a man aged 18 to 29 in good health. CDR3s include the opening cysteine and the closing phenylalanine or tryptophan.

v_call cdr3_aa
TRBV12-3/TRBV12-4 CASTSSRAGANVLTF
TRBV7-9 CASSPQGFYEQYF
TRBV24-1 CATSDPGASYNEQFF
TRBV11-2 CASSRSGTTYNEQFF
TRBV24-1 CATSDYAYNEQFF
TRBV30 CAWSATDYNEQFF
TRBV7-9 CASSLPGGDTQYF
TRBV7-8 CASTHLNPRGARNEQFF
TRBV5-1 CASRHTGTSGTSYEQYF
TRBV15 CATSRTAGTGDNEQFF
TRBV5-8 CASRKDRADGYTF
TRBV20-1 CSASVAGVTDTQYF
TRBV11-3 CASSYTGDYNEQFF
TRBV5-5 CASSLTGQSTDTQYF
TRBV5-4 CASSFKVGTGPYEQYF
TRBV11-2 CASGGEQYF
TRBV30 CASTGGHGYTF
TRBV20-1 CSADWRDSFNEQFF
TRBV2 CASWSREKLFF
TRBV7-9 CASSSVVLGRHYNEQFF
TRBV12-3/TRBV12-4 CASSLPAGGPQFF
TRBV19 CASSIESGNQPQHF
TRBV27 CAIDPGQGVTGELFF
TRBV19 CASSRGSPFGNSPLHF
TRBV27 CASSLSIRGQGTEAFF
TRBV12-3/TRBV12-4 CASSWLSETQYF
TRBV7-9 CASSSPQRGSSYNEQFF
TRBV12-3/TRBV12-4 CASSPDRGHGYTF
TRBV29-1 CSVEDPQPAAGELFF
TRBV20-1 CSAREGISNQPQHF
TRBV27 CASSSLTVGQPQHF